Listed here are 28 T cell receptor beta chains from one sample, sequenced in a study of shared clonotypes between healthy human individuals. Repertoires were generated with immunoSEQ multiplex PCR, while TCRdb's copy carries only in-frame clones and drops some. The sample carries over a million clones, 75% to 80% recorded once. The specimen sequenced was memory CD4+ T cells from PBMCs. Subset reported: CD45RA-negative fraction. These TCRs come from a man between 18 and 35 years old in good health. Some clones in this sample may be carry-over from other donors' samples.

The V and J genes are TRBV6-1 and TRBJ2-1; no definite D call. This CDR3 has 15 amino acids. Trimming cost V 7 bases and J 7 bases, with 20 bases left between them. Germline lookup yields CDR1 MNHNS and CDR2 SASEGT. The chain's CDR3 is CASTAPAWARNEQFF. The CDR3 nucleotides read TGTGCCAGCACCGCCCCAGCCTGGGCTAGGAATGAGCAGTTCTTC.

Worth noting for this clone: This could be a read error, since a much larger clone is one nucleotide away. V is TRBV6-5 and J is TRBJ2-3; 10 nucleotides agree with TRBD2. The length of the CDR3 is 14 residues. Germline V gene lookup returns CDR1 MNHEY and CDR2 SVGAGI. Trimming cost V 6 bases and J 3 bases; bases outside gene matches: 3. CDR3 coding DNA: TGTGCCAGCAGCCAGACTAGCGGGACAGATACGCAGTATTTT. Its translation is CASSQTSGTDTQYF.

The chain employs TRBV7-9 and TRBJ1-2; the D is unclear. This CDR3 comprises 13 residues. Germline CDR1 and CDR2: SEHNR and FQNEAQ (reference sequence). The ends were cut back, 3 bases at V and 8 bases at J, with 13 bases in the middle. In DNA form, the CDR3 reads TGTGCCAGCAGCTTCTCGAGCCAGGACGGCTACACCTTC. Amino acid sequence: CASSFSSQDGYTF.

Turning to this clone: The same CDR3 also results from other DNA sequences found in this sample. The chain recombines TRBV27 with TRBJ2-3; no reliable D call. The CDR3 has 13 amino acids. Trimming cost V 0 bases and J 6 bases, with 7 bases left between them. Germline CDR1 reads MNHEY; CDR2 reads SMNVEV (reference sequence). CDR3 sequence (DNA): TGTGCCAGCAGTTTATCGCGAGCGGATACGCAGTATTTT. It specifies CASSLSRADTQYF.

The rearrangement uses TRBV27 and TRBJ2-7; D is perhaps TRBD1 (6 bases). Germline loops: CDR1 MNHEY, CDR2 SMNVEV (reference sequence). The CDR3 is 15 residues long. Trimming took off 5 bases at V and 2 bases at J, with 16 bases between the two ends. The CDR3 DNA reads TGTGCCAGCAGTCTGGAAGGGACACCTGCCTACGAGCAGTACTTC. Translated, it gives CASSLEGTPAYEQYF.

The chain employs TRBV29-1 and TRBJ2-5, with 10 bases lining up with TRBD2. Germline V gives CDR1 SQVTM, CDR2 ANQGSEA. The V and J ends lost 3 bases and 5 bases, in that order; junction bases with no gene match: 6. The CDR3 is 14 amino acids. This CDR3 is CSVDLAGVGETQYF. The DNA for the CDR3 is TGCAGCGTTGACCTAGCGGGAGTCGGTGAGACCCAGTACTTC. Complete variable domain (other parts from reference TRBV29-1 and TRBJ2-5): SAVISQKPSRDICQRGTSLTIQCQVDSQVTMMFWYRQQPGQSLTLIATANQGSEATYESGFVIDKFPISRPNLTFSTLTVSNMSPEDSSIYLCSVDLAGVGETQYFGPGTRLLVL.

V and J are TRBV11-1 and TRBJ2-2, with 8 bases that match TRBD2. Germline loops: CDR1 SGHAT, CDR2 FQDESV (reference sequence). This CDR3 region has 16 residues. Trimming took 0 bases from V and 7 from J; bases not matched to a gene: 7. The CDR3 loop reads CASSLAPGLVFGELFF. DNA of the CDR3: TGTGCCAGCAGCTTAGCCCCGGGACTAGTTTTCGGGGAGCTGTTTTTT.

The genes are TRBV19 and TRBJ2-5; the D call may be TRBD1 or TRBD2 (5 bases each). Trimming pared 10 bases from V and 5 bases from J, leaving 17 bases between. Germline-derived CDR1 and CDR2 are LNHDA and SQIVND (reference sequence). This CDR3 spans 13 amino acids. CDR3 loop: CATSEGSGETQYF. CDR3 bases: TGTGCCACCTCCGAGGGGAGTGGGGAGACCCAGTACTTC.

The chain recombines TRBV18 with TRBJ1-1; D possibly corresponds to TRBD1 (5 bases). Germline CDR1 reads KGHSH; CDR2 reads LQKENI. The CDR3 is 15 amino acids. Deletions cut 2 bases from V and 4 bases from J, with 14 bases between. This CDR3 is CASSPDLFGGTEAFF. The CDR3 coding sequence is TGTGCCAGCTCACCAGATCTCTTCGGGGGCACTGAAGCTTTCTTT.

As concerns this clone: Germline is not matched at one junction end, which may reflect a read error. V is TRBV28 and J is TRBJ2-3; D is unresolved. The CDR3 sequence is 10 residues long. The germline V gene encodes CDR1 MDHEN and CDR2 SYDVKM. The CDR3 DNA is TGTGCCAGCAGTTTTGCTCCTCAGGATTTT. This translates into CASSFAPQDF.

This clone was seen only a few times. Other nucleotide sequences in the sample specify the same CDR3. The V gene is TRBV28, the J gene TRBJ2-6; D unclear. Germline V lookup: CDR1 MDHEN, CDR2 SYDVKM. V was trimmed by 10 bases and J by 0 bases, leaving 7 bases between them. The CDR3 is 13 residues long. CDR3 DNA sequence: TGTGCCACCTTCTCCTCTGGGGCCAACGTCCTGACTTTC. Encoded protein: CATFSSGANVLTF. Drawing the rest from reference TRBV28 and TRBJ2-6, the complete variable domain is DVKVTQSSRYLVKRTGEKVFLECVQDMDHENMFWYRQDPGLGLRLIYFSYDVKMKEKGDIPEGYSVSREKKERFSLILESASTNQTSMYLCATFSSGANVLTFGAGSRLTVL.

In the case of this clone: Being one base from a much bigger clone, this may be a read error. The chain is built from TRBV5-6 and TRBJ1-2, with 7 bases that match TRBD1. Per germline, CDR1 SGHDT and CDR2 YYEEEE. This CDR3 has 14 amino acids. The V segment lost 0 bases and the J segment 2 bases; nucleotides outside the gene matches: 1. The CDR3 here is CASSLDRGNYGYTF. CDR3 in DNA: TGTGCCAGCAGCTTGGACAGGGGCAACTATGGCTACACCTTC. The full variable domain, with the rest looked up from reference TRBV5-6 and TRBJ1-2, is DAGVTQSPTHLIKTRGQQVTLRCSPKSGHDTVSWYQQALGQGPQFIFQYYEEEERQRGNFPDRFSGHQFPNYSSELNVNALLLGDSALYLCASSLDRGNYGYTFGSGTRLTVV.

The chain couples TRBV14 to TRBJ2-7; D remains unclear. This CDR3 has 15 amino acids. Germline values: CDR1 SGHDN, CDR2 FVKESK. V was cut by 4 bases and J by 0 bases, with 13 bases left in between. The CDR3 DNA follows: TGTGCCAGCAGCCCCTACCTTGGGGTCTCCTACGAGCAGTACTTC. It specifies CASSPYLGVSYEQYF.

This chain connects TRBV6-6 to TRBJ2-7, with a tentative D call TRBD1 (6 bases). The germline V gene has CDR1 MNHNY and CDR2 SVGAGI (reference sequence). CDR3 length: 15 amino acids. V dropped 0 bases and J dropped 3 bases, with 12 bases sitting between them. For the CDR3, the DNA is TGTGCCAGCAGTTACTCCACAGGGTTAGGCTACGAGCAGTACTTC. It is translated as CASSYSTGLGYEQYF.

Regarding this clone: Mismatch with germline at one junction end may stem from a read error. The chain employs TRBV2 and TRBJ2-7; 10 nucleotides agree with TRBD1. Germline assignment: CDR1 SNHLY and CDR2 FYNNEI. This CDR3 contains 15 residues. This CDR3 is CASREGTGEFRKQYF. The DNA of the CDR3 is TGTGCCAGCAGGGAAGGGACAGGGGAATTTAGGAAGCAGTACTTC. Filled out from reference TRBV2 and TRBJ2-7, the complete variable domain reads EPEVTQTPSHQVTQMGQEVILRCVPISNHLYFYWYRQILGQKVEFLVSFYNNEISEKSEIFDDQFSVERPDGSNFTLKIRSTKLEDSAMYFCASREGTGEFRKQYFGPGTRLTVT.

This clone was recorded only once. Within the sample, other DNA sequences also encode this same CDR3. CDR3 amino acids: CASSFSGRGETQYF. The DNA for the CDR3 is TGCGCCAGCAGCTTCTCGGGCAGGGGAGAGACCCAGTACTTC. The chain has TRBV5-1 and TRBJ2-5, with D possibly being TRBD1 (6 bases). The CDR3 runs to 14 residues. CDR1 and CDR2 from the germline V gene are SGHRS and YFSETQ. Trimming took off 2 bases at V and 4 bases at J, with 12 bases between the two ends. Drawing the rest from reference TRBV5-1 and TRBJ2-5, the complete variable domain is KAGVTQTPRYLIKTRGQQVTLSCSPISGHRSVSWYQQTPGQGLQFLFEYFSETQRNKGNFPGRFSGRQFSNSRSEMNVSTLELGDSALYLCASSFSGRGETQYFGPGTRLLVL.

This chain joins TRBV20-1 and TRBJ2-7; 8 nucleotides match TRBD1. The CDR3 totals 11 residues. Germline CDR1 and CDR2: DFQATT and SNEGSKA (reference sequence). V lost 3 bases to trimming and J lost 6 bases; unmatched junction nucleotides: 1. CDR3 DNA sequence: TGCAGTGCTAGCAGGGGGCCCGAGCAGTACTTC. Translating gives CSASRGPEQYF.

The chain carries TRBV5-1 and TRBJ2-7; D is unclear. Germline loops: CDR1 SGHRS, CDR2 YFSETQ. V lost 2 bases and J lost 5, with 8 bases in between. The length of the CDR3 is 12 residues. For the CDR3, the DNA is TGCGCCAGCAGCTTCTTAGGCAACGAGCAGTACTTC. Its translation is CASSFLGNEQYF.

V gene TRBV6-5 combines with J gene TRBJ2-1; D uncertain. Germline lookup yields CDR1 MNHEY and CDR2 SVGAGI. This CDR3 contains 13 residues. V lost 6 bases and J lost 2, with 8 bases in between. The CDR3 protein is CASRASPYNEQFF. The CDR3 coding sequence is TGTGCCAGCAGGGCTTCCCCCTACAATGAGCAGTTCTTC.

This chain connects TRBV21-1 to TRBJ2-4; TRBD1 reflects the table's D call only, with no check against the DNA. TRBV21-1 represents a pseudogene. The CDR3 is 16 amino acids. The CDR3 loop is CASSSSDREAKNIQYF. In DNA, the CDR3 is TGTGCCAGCAGCAGCTCCGACAGGGAGGCCAAAAACATTCAGTACTTC.

The CDR3 nucleotides read TGTGCCAGCAGCTTGGGGGGGGAACCCTCTGGGGCCAACGTCCTGACTTTC. Amino acid sequence: CASSLGGEPSGANVLTF. The rearrangement uses TRBV5-4 and TRBJ2-6; D may be TRBD2 (6 bases). There are 17 residues in the CDR3. Germline V lookup: CDR1 SGHNT, CDR2 YYREEE (reference sequence). Trimming took off 0 bases at V and 0 bases at J, with 10 bases between the two ends.

Comments on this clone: Relative to the germline gene, one junction end is altered; a read error may explain this. This chain connects TRBV15 to TRBJ1-5, with D unclear. The CDR3 consists of 13 residues. Germline CDR1 and CDR2: LNHNV and YYDKDF (reference sequence). CDR3 residues: CATSTDSNRPQHF. The CDR3 DNA follows: TGTGCCACCAGCACAGACTCTAATCGGCCCCAGCATTTT.

The J gene is TRBJ1-1, the V gene TRBV14; D is possibly TRBD1 (6 bases). The ends were cut back, 4 bases at V and 5 bases at J, with 14 bases in the middle. Germline assignment: CDR1 SGHDN and CDR2 FVKESK. The CDR3 totals 14 residues. CDR3 sequence (DNA): TGTGCCAGCAGCCGGGTAAGGGGGAGGACTGAAGCTTTCTTT. Its protein is CASSRVRGRTEAFF. Using reference TRBV14 and TRBJ1-1 for the parts outside the CDR3, the full variable domain is EAGVTQFPSHSVIEKGQTVTLRCDPISGHDNLYWYRRVMGKEIKFLLHFVKESKQDESGMPNNRFLAERTGGTYSTLKVQPAELEDSGVYFCASSRVRGRTEAFFGQGTRLTVV.

This clone showed up just a few times. The V gene is TRBV7-2, the J gene TRBJ2-7; TRBD1 agrees at 10 bases. Germline lookup yields CDR1 SGHTA and CDR2 FQGNSA. The junction had 3 bases not matched to a gene; V was cut back by 2 bases and J by 2 bases. CDR3 length: 15 amino acids. This CDR3 reads CASSLWTGGTYEQYF. The CDR3 DNA is TGTGCCAGCAGCTTATGGACAGGGGGGACCTACGAGCAGTACTTC.

This chain uses TRBV5-4 with TRBJ2-5; 10 positions agree with TRBD1. Germline lookup yields CDR1 SGHNT and CDR2 YYREEE (reference sequence). The junction had 11 bases not matched to a gene; V was cut back by 4 bases and J by 5 bases. CDR3 size: 16 residues. The CDR3 sequence: CASSPSTDRGQETQYF. The CDR3 nucleotides are TGTGCCAGCAGCCCTTCAACCGACAGGGGGCAGGAGACCCAGTACTTC.

As for this clone: This may arise from a read error, as a much more abundant clone is one base away. V is TRBV5-1 and J is TRBJ1-4, with a weak D call TRBD1 (6 bases). In germline, CDR1 is SGHRS, CDR2 YFSETQ. The CDR3 is 15 amino acids. V dropped 0 bases and J dropped 5 bases, with 11 bases sitting between them. CDR3 residues: CASSLEGGRNEKLFF. CDR3 bases: TGCGCCAGCAGCTTGGAAGGGGGGAGAAATGAAAAACTGTTTTTT.

Points on this clone: Other DNA sequences in the sample encode the same CDR3. V gene TRBV18 combines with J gene TRBJ2-5; D is uncertain. This CDR3 is built from 13 residues. Looked up from germline, CDR1 is KGHSH and CDR2 is LQKENI. The V end lost 3 bases, the J end lost 5 bases, and 10 bases lay between the germline ends. The CDR3 sequence is CASSPVSQETQYF. The CDR3 region has the DNA TGTGCCAGCTCACCGGTGTCCCAGGAGACCCAGTACTTC.

As to this clone: A read error may explain this, as a much larger clone is one base away. This rearrangement joins TRBV7-3 to TRBJ2-1, with 10 bases fitting TRBD1. The CDR3 extends over 14 amino acids. Trimming took 4 bases from V and 6 from J; bases not matched to a gene: 3. The germline V gene has CDR1 SGHTA and CDR2 FQGTGA. Here the CDR3 reads CASSSGTGVNEQFF. CDR3 nucleotide sequence: TGTGCCAGCAGCTCCGGGACAGGGGTCAATGAGCAGTTCTTC.